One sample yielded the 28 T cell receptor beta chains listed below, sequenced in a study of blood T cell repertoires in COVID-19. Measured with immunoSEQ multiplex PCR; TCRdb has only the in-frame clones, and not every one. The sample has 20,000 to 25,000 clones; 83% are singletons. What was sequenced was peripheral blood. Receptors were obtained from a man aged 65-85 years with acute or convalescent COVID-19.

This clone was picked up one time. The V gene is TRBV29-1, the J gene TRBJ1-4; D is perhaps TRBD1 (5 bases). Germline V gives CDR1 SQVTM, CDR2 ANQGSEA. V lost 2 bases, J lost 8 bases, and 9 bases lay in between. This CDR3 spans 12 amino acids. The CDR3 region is CSVEQEGEKLFF. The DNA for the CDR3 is TGCAGCGTTGAACAGGAGGGGGAAAAACTGTTTTTT.

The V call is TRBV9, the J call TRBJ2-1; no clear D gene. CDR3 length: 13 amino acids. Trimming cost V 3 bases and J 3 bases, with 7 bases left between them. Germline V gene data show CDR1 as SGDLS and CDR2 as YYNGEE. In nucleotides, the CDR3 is TGTGCCAGCAGCGGGAGAAGCTACAATGAGCAGTTCTTC. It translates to CASSGRSYNEQFF.

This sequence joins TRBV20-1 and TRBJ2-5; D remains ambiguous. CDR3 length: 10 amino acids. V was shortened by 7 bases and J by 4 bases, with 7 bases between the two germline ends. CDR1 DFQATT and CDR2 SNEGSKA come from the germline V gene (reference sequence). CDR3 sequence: CSGERETQYF. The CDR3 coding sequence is TGCAGTGGCGAACGAGAGACCCAGTACTTC.

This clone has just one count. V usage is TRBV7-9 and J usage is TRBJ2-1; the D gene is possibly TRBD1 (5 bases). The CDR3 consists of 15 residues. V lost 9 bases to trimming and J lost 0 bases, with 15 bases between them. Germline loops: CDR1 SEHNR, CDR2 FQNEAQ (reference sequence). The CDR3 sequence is CASSGAAPSYNEQFF. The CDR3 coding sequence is TGTGCCAGTAGTGGGGCAGCACCCTCCTACAATGAGCAGTTCTTC.

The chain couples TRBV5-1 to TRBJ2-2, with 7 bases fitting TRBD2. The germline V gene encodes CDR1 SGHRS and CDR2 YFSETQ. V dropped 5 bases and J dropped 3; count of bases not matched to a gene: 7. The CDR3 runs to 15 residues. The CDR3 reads CASRAAGVYTGELFF. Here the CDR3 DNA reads TGCGCCAGCAGGGCTGCGGGGGTTTACACCGGGGAGCTGTTTTTT.

DNA for the CDR3: TGTGCCAGCAGTTACGGGGCGACAGGGTCAGAGACCCAGTACTTC. Protein product: CASSYGATGSETQYF. The chain uses TRBV6-5 and TRBJ2-5; 7 nucleotides match TRBD1. The CDR3 covers 15 residues. Germline V lookup: CDR1 MNHEY, CDR2 SVGAGI. The V segment lost 2 bases and the J segment 4 bases; nucleotides outside the gene matches: 7.

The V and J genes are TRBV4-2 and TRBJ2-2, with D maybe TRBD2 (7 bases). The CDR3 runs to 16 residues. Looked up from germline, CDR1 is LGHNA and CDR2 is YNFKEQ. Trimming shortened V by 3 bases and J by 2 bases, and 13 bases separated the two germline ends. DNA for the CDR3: TGTGCCAGCAGCCAGGGGGGGACAATAAACACCGGGGAGCTGTTTTTT. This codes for CASSQGGTINTGELFF.

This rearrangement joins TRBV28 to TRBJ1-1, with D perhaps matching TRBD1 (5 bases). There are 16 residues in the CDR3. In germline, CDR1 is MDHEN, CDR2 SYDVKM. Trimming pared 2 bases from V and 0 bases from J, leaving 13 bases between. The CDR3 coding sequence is TGTGCCAGCAGTTTACGGCAGGGAGGGATGAACACTGAAGCTTTCTTT. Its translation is CASSLRQGGMNTEAFF.

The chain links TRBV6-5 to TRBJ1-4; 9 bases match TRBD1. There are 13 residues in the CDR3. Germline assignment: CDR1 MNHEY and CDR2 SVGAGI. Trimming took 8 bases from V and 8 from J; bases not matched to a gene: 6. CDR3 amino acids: CASGTGIQEKLFF. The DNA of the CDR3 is TGTGCCAGCGGGACAGGGATTCAGGAAAAACTGTTTTTT.

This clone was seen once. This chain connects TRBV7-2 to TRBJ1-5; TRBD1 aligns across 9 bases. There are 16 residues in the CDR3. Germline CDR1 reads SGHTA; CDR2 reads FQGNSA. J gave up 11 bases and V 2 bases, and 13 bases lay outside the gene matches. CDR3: CASSLRATGGFLAQHF. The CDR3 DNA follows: TGTGCCAGCAGCTTAAGAGCAACAGGGGGCTTTTTGGCCCAGCATTTT. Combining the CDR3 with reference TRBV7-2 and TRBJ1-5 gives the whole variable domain GAGVSQSPSNKVTEKGKDVELRCDPISGHTALYWYRQSLGQGLEFLIYFQGNSAPDKSGLPSDRFSAERTGGSVSTLTIQRTQQEDSAVYLCASSLRATGGFLAQHFGDGTRLSIL.

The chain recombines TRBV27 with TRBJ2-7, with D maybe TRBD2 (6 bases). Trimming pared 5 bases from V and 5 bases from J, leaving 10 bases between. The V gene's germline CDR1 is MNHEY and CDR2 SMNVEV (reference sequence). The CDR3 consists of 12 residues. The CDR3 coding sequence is TGTGCCAGCAGTCCACGGGAGAACGAGCAGTACTTC. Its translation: CASSPRENEQYF.

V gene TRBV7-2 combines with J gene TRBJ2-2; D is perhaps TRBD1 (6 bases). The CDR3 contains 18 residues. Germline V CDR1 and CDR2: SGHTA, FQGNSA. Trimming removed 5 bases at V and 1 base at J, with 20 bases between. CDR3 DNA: TGTGCCAGCAGCCCGGGGAGAAACAGGGTCGGGAACACCGGGGAGCTGTTTTTT. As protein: CASSPGRNRVGNTGELFF.

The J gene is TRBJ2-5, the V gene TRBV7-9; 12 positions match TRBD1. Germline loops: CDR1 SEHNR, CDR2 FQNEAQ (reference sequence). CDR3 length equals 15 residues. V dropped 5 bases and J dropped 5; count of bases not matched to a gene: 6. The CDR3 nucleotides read TGTGCCAGCAGCGTCGGGACAGGGGGCCGGGAGACCCAGTACTTC. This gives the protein CASSVGTGGRETQYF.

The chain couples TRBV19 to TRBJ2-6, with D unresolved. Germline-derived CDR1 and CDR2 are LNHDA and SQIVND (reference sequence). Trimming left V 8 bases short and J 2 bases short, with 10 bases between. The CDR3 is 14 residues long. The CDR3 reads CASLEQAGANVLTF. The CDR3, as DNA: TGTGCCAGTCTCGAGCAGGCTGGGGCCAACGTCCTGACTTTC.

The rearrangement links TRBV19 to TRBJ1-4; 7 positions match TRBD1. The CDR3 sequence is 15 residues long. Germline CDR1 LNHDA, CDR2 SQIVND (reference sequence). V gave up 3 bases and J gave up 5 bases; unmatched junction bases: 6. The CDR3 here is CASSIIARGNEKLFF. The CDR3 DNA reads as TGTGCCAGTAGTATTATCGCCAGGGGGAATGAAAAACTGTTTTTT.

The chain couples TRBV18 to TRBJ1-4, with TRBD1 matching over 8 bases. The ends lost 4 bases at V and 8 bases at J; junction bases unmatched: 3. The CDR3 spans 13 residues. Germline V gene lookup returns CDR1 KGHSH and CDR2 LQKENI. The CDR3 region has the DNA TGTGCCAGCTCACAACAGGGGGGAGAAAAACTGTTTTTT. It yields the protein CASSQQGGEKLFF.

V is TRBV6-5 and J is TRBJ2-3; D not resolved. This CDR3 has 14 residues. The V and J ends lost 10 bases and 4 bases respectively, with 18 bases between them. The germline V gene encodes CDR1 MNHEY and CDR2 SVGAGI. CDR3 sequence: CATSLRLGADTQYF. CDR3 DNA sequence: TGTGCCACCTCCCTTCGCCTAGGCGCAGATACGCAGTATTTT.

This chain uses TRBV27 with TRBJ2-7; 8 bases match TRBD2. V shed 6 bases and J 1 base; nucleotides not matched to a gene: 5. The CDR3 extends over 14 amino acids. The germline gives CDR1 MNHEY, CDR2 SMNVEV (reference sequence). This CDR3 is CASSRGGRSYEQYF. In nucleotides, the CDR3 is TGTGCCAGCAGCCGGGGGGGCCGATCCTACGAGCAGTACTTC.

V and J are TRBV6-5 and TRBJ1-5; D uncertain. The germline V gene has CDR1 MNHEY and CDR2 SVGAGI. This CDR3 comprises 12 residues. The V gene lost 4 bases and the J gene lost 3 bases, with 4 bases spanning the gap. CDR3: CASSSLNQPQHF. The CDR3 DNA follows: TGTGCCAGCAGTTCCCTCAATCAGCCCCAGCATTTT.

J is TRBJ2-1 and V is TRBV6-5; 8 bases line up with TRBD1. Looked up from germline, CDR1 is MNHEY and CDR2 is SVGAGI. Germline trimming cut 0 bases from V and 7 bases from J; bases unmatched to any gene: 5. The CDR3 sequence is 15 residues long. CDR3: CASSYSGRGRNEQFF. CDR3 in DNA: TGTGCCAGCAGTTACTCCGGCAGGGGGCGAAATGAGCAGTTCTTC.

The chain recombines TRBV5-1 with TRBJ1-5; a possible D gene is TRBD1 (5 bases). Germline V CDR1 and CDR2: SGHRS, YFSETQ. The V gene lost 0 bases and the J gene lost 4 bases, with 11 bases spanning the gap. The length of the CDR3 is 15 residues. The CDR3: CASSLGQGENQPQHF. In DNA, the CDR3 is TGCGCCAGCAGCTTGGGGCAGGGCGAAAATCAGCCCCAGCATTTT.

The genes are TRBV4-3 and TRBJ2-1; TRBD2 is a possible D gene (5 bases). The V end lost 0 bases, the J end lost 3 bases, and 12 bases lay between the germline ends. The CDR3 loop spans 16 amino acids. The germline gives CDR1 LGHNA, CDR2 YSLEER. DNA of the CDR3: TGCGCCAGCAGCCAAGAGTGGAGGAAGAACTACAATGAGCAGTTCTTC. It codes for CASSQEWRKNYNEQFF.

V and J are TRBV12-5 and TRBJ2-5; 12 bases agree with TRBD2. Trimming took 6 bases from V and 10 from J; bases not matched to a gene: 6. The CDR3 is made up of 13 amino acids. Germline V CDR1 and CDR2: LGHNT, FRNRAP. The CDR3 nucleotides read TGTGCTAGTGGCCTAGCGGGGGGGTTCATCCAGTACTTC. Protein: CASGLAGGFIQYF.

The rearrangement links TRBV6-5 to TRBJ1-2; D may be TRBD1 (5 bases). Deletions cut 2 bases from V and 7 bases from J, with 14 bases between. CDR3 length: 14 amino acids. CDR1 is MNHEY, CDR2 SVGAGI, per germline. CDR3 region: CASSYSQGVSGYTF. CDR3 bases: TGTGCCAGCAGTTACAGCCAGGGTGTAAGTGGCTACACCTTC.

The CDR3 loop reads CASSSQGVRGEQYF. The CDR3 DNA reads TGTGCCAGCAGCTCTCAAGGAGTTCGTGGGGAGCAGTACTTC. The V and J genes are TRBV5-4 and TRBJ2-7, with D unresolved. CDR1 SGHNT and CDR2 YYREEE come from the germline V gene (reference sequence). The CDR3 loop spans 14 amino acids. The V end was cut by 3 bases, the J end by 7 bases, with 17 bases between.

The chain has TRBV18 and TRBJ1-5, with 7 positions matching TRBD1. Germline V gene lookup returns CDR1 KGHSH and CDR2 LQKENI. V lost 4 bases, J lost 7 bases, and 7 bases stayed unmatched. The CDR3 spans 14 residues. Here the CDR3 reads CASSRDRVGQPQHF. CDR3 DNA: TGTGCCAGCTCACGAGACAGGGTCGGCCAGCCCCAGCATTTT.

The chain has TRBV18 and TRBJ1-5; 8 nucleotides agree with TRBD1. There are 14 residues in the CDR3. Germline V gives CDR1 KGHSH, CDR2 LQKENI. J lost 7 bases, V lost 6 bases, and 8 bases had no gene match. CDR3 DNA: TGTGCCAGCTCCCCGGACAGGGATGGACAGCCCCAGCATTTT. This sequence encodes CASSPDRDGQPQHF.

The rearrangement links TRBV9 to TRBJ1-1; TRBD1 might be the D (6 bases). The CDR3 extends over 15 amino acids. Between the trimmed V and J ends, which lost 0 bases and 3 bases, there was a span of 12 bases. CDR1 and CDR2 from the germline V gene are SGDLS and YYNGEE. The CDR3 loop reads CASSVGGRGDTEAFF. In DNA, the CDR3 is TGTGCCAGCAGCGTAGGTGGCAGGGGAGACACTGAAGCTTTCTTT.